This TCR beta chain was sequenced for a study of OX40 agonist ivuxolimab in advanced cancers. Some background on the complete study: The costimulatory receptor OX40 (CD134) was targeted by ivuxolimab, a fully human IgG2 agonistic monoclonal antibody. Intravenous ivuxolimab was administered to patients every 2 weeks at six dose levels: 0.01, 0.1, 0.3, 1.5, 3 and 10 mg/kg. Among the roughly 52 dose-escalation patients, about 20 had hepatocellular carcinoma, approximately 15 melanoma, 9 renal cell carcinoma and 9 head and neck cancer. In the dose-escalation cohort, 70% to 90% of patients were male, and the mean age was around 65 years with a range of about 20 to 80. Patients were allowed to have had prior anti-PD-1, anti-PD-L1 or anti-CTLA-4 therapy, and 30% to 40% of the dose-escalation patients had been treated with checkpoint inhibitors. Partial responses occurred in three dose-escalation patients, of whom one had hepatocellular carcinoma and two had cutaneous melanoma. The point of sequencing TCRbeta in the periphery was to test whether ivuxolimab changed TCR sequence diversity and drove clonal T-cell expansion. The paper reports the monotherapy dose-escalation portion (N of about 54 patients) of the phase I ivuxolimab trial. The investigation overall reported the following: Partial responders in the 0.1-3.0 mg/kg groups had among the lowest normalized peripheral clonal expansion, especially among CD8+ T cells. On average, CD8+ T cells showed more expanded clones than CD4+ T cells after ivuxolimab. The antigen specificity of the clonally expanded peripheral T cells was not determined. Low levels of normalized T-cell clonal expansion were also seen in some patients who did not respond. Clonal expansion of both CD4+ and CD8+ blood T cells was observed from baseline to week 6 at doses 0.1 to 3.0 mg/kg.

For sequencing of the TCRbeta CDR3 region, genomic DNA was extracted from the sorted cells. The immunoSEQ Assay was used to sequence the TCRbeta CDR3 regions. What TCRdb holds here is the immuneACCESS table cut down to in-frame rearrangements. Part of the clones is not present; checked against another copy, under half of the missing clones reflect an unresolved V gene, and the others are unexplained. The sample records about 70,000 clones, about nine tenths of which are singletons. The leading ten clones occupy approximately 3% of the sample. This clone is a singleton in its sample. Its antigen specificity is not known. The input lacks base qualities; no much larger clone sits a single base away. Patients with a history of autoimmune disease or receiving systemic immunosuppression were excluded from the trial. Peripheral blood for TCR sequencing was collected from all dose cohorts at baseline, on cycle 4 day 1, and on cycle 7 day 1. The samples were drawn from a first-in-human, open-label, multicenter phase I dose-escalation trial of ivuxolimab. The trial enrolled adults with locally advanced or metastatic head and neck squamous cell, hepatocellular, melanoma or renal cell carcinoma. Before TCR sequencing, CD4+ T cells and CD8+ T cells from peripheral blood were sorted into separate populations.

V ends up 0 bases short and J 2 bases short, with an unmatched junction base count of 6. Sequences MDHEN (CDR1) and SYDVKM (CDR2) are obtained from the germline V gene. The CDR3 sequence holds 17 residues, the cysteine and phenylalanine included. The DNA shown is the 51-base CDR3, in frame from base 1. The clonotype originates from an adult with an advanced solid tumor such as melanoma, head and neck, liver or kidney cancer. The specimen comprised CD4+ or CD8+ T cells sorted from blood, sampled in a trial of the OX40 agonist ivuxolimab. The rearrangement combines TRBV28 with TRBJ2-7; 11 central nucleotides agree with TRBD1. The nucleotides are TGTGCCAGCAGTTTATGGGACAGGGGGCGAGTTCCCTACGAGCAGTACTTC. The resulting protein is CASSLWDRGRVPYEQYF.